Listed below are T cell receptor beta chains from one sample, sequenced in a study of T cell responses to AZD1222 COVID-19 vaccine. TCRdb's table, derived via immunoSEQ multiplex PCR, lists solely in-frame clones and lacks some. The table has 95,000 to 150,000 clones, around 84% seen once; the top ten hold about 7.4%. The material sequenced was peripheral blood, taken on day 0 of AZD1222 vaccination. The receptors come from an adult in good health. The CDR3 runs from the conserved cysteine through the conserved F or W. The D gene is left open where the match is weak. Only part of the rows carry a size: once, few, many, or a class if the clone is expanded.

TRBV7-6	TRBJ2-1	NA	TRBD2	TGTGCCAGCAGCTGGGGACTAGAAGGCTACAATGAGCAGTTCTTC	CASSWGLEGYNEQFF
TRBV6-6	TRBJ1-2	NA	NA	TGTGCCAGCAGTTACGGGTCCTATGGCTACACCTTC	CASSYGSYGYTF
TRBV2	TRBJ1-6	few	NA	TGTGCCAGCAGGGTCATAGGCCGGGCGGGATCACCCCTCCACTTT	CASRVIGRAGSPLHF
TRBV28	TRBJ2-7	few	TRBD2	TGTGCCAGCAGGTTTAGCGGGAATGAATACGAGCAGTACTTC	CASRFSGNEYEQYF
TRBV19	TRBJ2-3	NA	NA	TGTGCCAGTATAGGGGCGGTGCGGGATACGCAGTATTTT	CASIGAVRDTQYF
TRBV9	TRBJ1-3	NA	TRBD1	TGTGCCAGCAGCTACAGGGGAGGGCTGGGTGGAAACACCATATATTTT	CASSYRGGLGGNTIYF
TRBV4-1	TRBJ1-6	NA	NA	TGCGCCAGCAGCCCAACGGGGATCGGTGTCCTCTCACCCCTCCACTTT	CASSPTGIGVLSPLHF
TRBV10-3	TRBJ1-5	once	TRBD1	TGTGCCATTGGACAGGGTCGAGATCAGCCCCAGCATTTT	CAIGQGRDQPQHF
TRBV7-8	TRBJ2-3	NA	TRBD2	TGTGCCAGCAGCTTAGGGGGTAGCGGGGGAGCAGATACGCAGTATTTT	CASSLGGSGGADTQYF
TRBV29-1	TRBJ1-2	NA	TRBD1	TGCAGCGGGGGTCGGACAGGGGAGGATGGCTACACCTTC	CSGGRTGEDGYTF
TRBV5-4	TRBJ1-2	NA	TRBD1	TGTGCCAGCAGTCGAGGGCAGGGGGCCTATGGCTACACCTTC	CASSRGQGAYGYTF
TRBV6-6	TRBJ1-1	NA	NA	TGTGCCAGCAGTGACTCTCAGGGGTCGGTCACTGAAGCTTTCTTT	CASSDSQGSVTEAFF
TRBV3-1/TRBV3-2	TRBJ1-5	NA	NA	TGTGCCAGCAGCCAAGGTGGAGGGAATCAGCCCCAGCATTTT	CASSQGGGNQPQHF
TRBV5-4	TRBJ1-1	NA	NA	TGTGCCAGCAGCTTGTACAGACCCATGAACACTGAAGCTTTCTTT	CASSLYRPMNTEAFF
TRBV9	TRBJ2-1	NA	NA	TGTGCCAGCAGCGACCAAATAGCCTCCAATGAGCAGTTCTTC	CASSDQIASNEQFF
TRBV27	TRBJ2-5	NA	NA	TGTGCCAGCAGTCCGGAACAGGGCACGGAGACCCAGTACTTC	CASSPEQGTETQYF
TRBV10-3	TRBJ2-2	NA	NA	TGTGCCACCAGGTCGGGACTGGAGAACACCGGGGAGCTGTTTTTT	CATRSGLENTGELFF
TRBV28	TRBJ1-5	once	TRBD1	TGTGCCAGCAATCCTGGGGGACAGGGCCGGAATCAGCCCCAGCATTTT	CASNPGGQGRNQPQHF
TRBV28	TRBJ2-6	NA	NA	TGTGCCAGCGATAGGGGTTTTGGCTCTGGGGCCAACGTCCTGACTTTC	CASDRGFGSGANVLTF
TRBV7-9	TRBJ1-6	NA	NA	TGTGCCAGCAGTCCTACTACAGGGATTTTAAATTCACCCCTCCACTTT	CASSPTTGILNSPLHF
TRBV7-3	TRBJ2-1	NA	NA	TGTGCCAGCAGCTCACCCGGGTGGGCGGGTAGCTCCTACAATGAGCAGTTCTTC	CASSSPGWAGSSYNEQFF
TRBV29-1	TRBJ2-7	NA	TRBD2	TGCAGCGTTCAACGACTAGCGGGGTCCTACGAGCAGTACTTC	CSVQRLAGSYEQYF
TRBV5-4	TRBJ1-2	NA	NA	TGTGCCAGCAGCTCCGAAGAGGCCGCACGCTATGGCTACACCTTC	CASSSEEAARYGYTF
TRBV5-4	TRBJ2-2	once	NA	TGTGCCAGCAGCCAGACGAGGGGCAAGAACACCGGGGAGCTGTTTTTT	CASSQTRGKNTGELFF
TRBV2	TRBJ2-3	NA	NA	TGTGCCAGCGCGAGGGACTCCAGCACAGATACGCAGTATTTT	CASARDSSTDTQYF
TRBV7-9	TRBJ2-2	NA	NA	TGTGCCAGCAGCCGGGACCAGACCGGGGAGCTGTTTTTT	CASSRDQTGELFF
TRBV6-2/TRBV6-3	TRBJ2-2	few	TRBD1	TGTGCCAGCAGCAGACAGGGGATAGACACCGGGGAGCTGTTTTTT	CASSRQGIDTGELFF
TRBV9	TRBJ1-5	NA	TRBD1	TGTGCCAGCAGCCGACAGGGCAATAGCAATCAGCCCCAGCATTTT	CASSRQGNSNQPQHF
TRBV6-1	TRBJ2-7	few	NA	TGTGCCAGCAGTGAACAGGGAATATCTCCTGCCGAGCAGTACTTC	CASSEQGISPAEQYF
TRBV11-3	TRBJ2-2	NA	NA	TGTGCCAGCAGCCCCGGGCCCGGGGAGCTGTTTTTT	CASSPGPGELFF
TRBV5-1	TRBJ2-1	NA	TRBD1	TGCGCCAGCAGCTCGGACAGGGGGTATGCTGAGCAGTTCTTC	CASSSDRGYAEQFF
TRBV6-5	TRBJ1-1	few	NA	TGTGCCAGCCTGAGAGGGTTGGGCACTGAAGCTTTCTTT	CASLRGLGTEAFF
TRBV3-1/TRBV3-2	TRBJ1-1	NA	NA	TGTGCCAGCAGCCAAGACCCAGACTTTTTGAACACTGAAGCTTTCTTT	CASSQDPDFLNTEAFF
TRBV5-1	TRBJ2-7	few	NA	TGCGCCAGCAGAGGCGAGACCTACGAGCAGTACTTC	CASRGETYEQYF
TRBV30	TRBJ2-7	NA	TRBD2	TGTGCCTGGAGTGGGACTAGCGGGGGCTACGAGCAGTACTTC	CAWSGTSGGYEQYF
TRBV19	TRBJ1-4	NA	NA	TGTGCCAGTAGTATGGCGAGAGGGACTAATGAAAAACTGTTTTTT	CASSMARGTNEKLFF
TRBV11-2	TRBJ2-7	NA	NA	TGTGCCAGCAGCTTAGATCAGCGCGGCTACGAGCAGTACTTC	CASSLDQRGYEQYF
TRBV28	TRBJ2-7	NA	NA	TGTGCCAGCAGCCGACCCCCGACGGGCTACGAGCAGTACTTC	CASSRPPTGYEQYF
TRBV5-4	TRBJ1-4	NA	TRBD1	TGTGCCAGCAGCTTGGGAGGACAGGGGGCTGAAAAACTGTTTTTT	CASSLGGQGAEKLFF
TRBV9	TRBJ1-1	few	TRBD1	TGTGCCAGCAGCCCTCTAGGATGGGACAGCACTGAAGCTTTCTTT	CASSPLGWDSTEAFF
TRBV27	TRBJ2-7	once	NA	TGTGCCAGCAGTGTCGGCAGCGGGTACCTAGAGACCTACGAGCAGTACTTC	CASSVGSGYLETYEQYF
TRBV9	TRBJ2-1	NA	NA	TGTGCCAGCAGCGTGATGGGGGCGGGCATGCGTGGGGAGCAGTTCTTC	CASSVMGAGMRGEQFF
TRBV20-1	TRBJ2-7	NA	NA	TGCAGTGCCGTAATCTACGAGCAGTACTTC	CSAVIYEQYF
TRBV10-3	TRBJ2-5	NA	NA	TGTGCCATCAGTGCAGGGGGGCGAGAGACCCAGTACTTC	CAISAGGRETQYF
TRBV30	TRBJ1-6	NA	TRBD1	TGTGCCTGGAGTGTACGCCGGACAGGAGGATGGTCCCTCCACTTT	CAWSVRRTGGWSLHF
TRBV30	TRBJ2-7	few	NA	TGTGCCTGGAGTGGCGGACCTTACGAGCAGTACTTC	CAWSGGPYEQYF
TRBV4-2	TRBJ2-5	NA	NA	TGTGCCAGCAGCCAAGACGGGAAAGCCCAGTACTTC	CASSQDGKAQYF
TRBV28	TRBJ1-3	NA	NA	TGTGCCAGCAGTTCAACAAAATCTGGAAACACCATATATTTT	CASSSTKSGNTIYF
TRBV20-1	TRBJ2-7	once	NA	TGCAGTGCTCGGCTCCGCCACGAGCAGTACTTC	CSARLRHEQYF
TRBV10-3	TRBJ2-2	NA	TRBD1	TGTGCCATCAGGCCAGGGACAGGGACCACCGGGGAGCTGTTTTTT	CAIRPGTGTTGELFF
TRBV3-1/TRBV3-2	TRBJ2-7	NA	NA	TGTGCCAGCAGAAACAGCTACGAGCAGTACTTC	CASRNSYEQYF
TRBV7-8	TRBJ1-2	few	NA	TGTGCCAGCAGCTTAGGGCCAGTCTATGGCTACACCTTC	CASSLGPVYGYTF